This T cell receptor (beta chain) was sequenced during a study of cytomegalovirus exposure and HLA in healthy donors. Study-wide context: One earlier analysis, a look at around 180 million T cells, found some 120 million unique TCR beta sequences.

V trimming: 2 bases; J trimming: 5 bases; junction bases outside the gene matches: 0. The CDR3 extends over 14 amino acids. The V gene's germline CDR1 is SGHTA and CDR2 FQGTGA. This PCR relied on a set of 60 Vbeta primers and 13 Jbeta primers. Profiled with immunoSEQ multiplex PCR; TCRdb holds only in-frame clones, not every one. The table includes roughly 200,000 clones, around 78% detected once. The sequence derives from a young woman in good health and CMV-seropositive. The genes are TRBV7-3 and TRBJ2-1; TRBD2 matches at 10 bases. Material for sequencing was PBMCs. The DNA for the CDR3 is TGTGCCAGCAGCTTACTAGCGGGAGACAATGAGCAGTTCTTC. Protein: CASSLLAGDNEQFF.